This entry describes one T cell receptor (beta chain). What antigen it recognizes has not been identified. No base-level quality is on record; no much larger clone is a single base apart. This entry belongs to a study of chemoradiotherapy in HPV16-positive cancers (dated by TCRdb to 2022 to 2024). For the wider study: Candidate HPV-specific T-cell clones and common TCR motifs were defined through functional T-cell assays on cells from a couple of HPV16-positive patients. The study asked whether T-cell immunity against the HPV oncoproteins E6 and E7 changes during chemoradiotherapy and whether it affects survival. TCR repertoires from some 90 patients with HPV-related cancers were then used to track the candidate HPV-specific TCRs and motifs.

The CDR3 measures 14 amino acids from cysteine to phenylalanine. The entry retains the CDR3 DNA only, 42 bases that are in frame from base 1. Sequences LNHDA (CDR1) and SQIVND (CDR2) are obtained from the germline V gene (reference sequence). V trim: 5 bases; J trim: 5 bases; unmatched bases: 6. Repertoires were sampled repeatedly over the course of chemoradiotherapy so that clonal expansion in the tumor microenvironment could be followed. What the authors observed across the whole study: Only two HPV16-positive patients were used to derive the functional definition of HPV-specific T cells, and the survival association was reported for HPV16-positive patients. Among HPV16-positive patients, expansion of HPV-responsive T cells during chemoradiotherapy was associated with better recurrence-free survival. Expansion of candidate HPV-specific clones and E7-related TCR motifs was observed in the tumor microenvironment during treatment, whereas no such expansion was observed for non-HPV-specific T cells.

Library preparation used the immunoSEQ multiplex PCR assay. TCRdb obtained this table from immuneACCESS and retained in-frame rearrangements with V and J assigned. These tables miss some clones; where compared with another copy, unresolved V genes account for less than half of the shortfall, and the remainder is unexplained. The table for this sample lists a few thousand clones; around 83% of them were counted only once. The ten most abundant clones make up less than 9.5% of the sample. The source of this sequence is a human donor with HPV-associated anogenital cancer. Sequenced material: tumor tissue, taken from a patient who underwent chemoradiotherapy. Rearrangement joined TRBV19 to TRBJ1-5; TRBD1 fits 7 bases in the junction. In nucleotides, the sequence is TGTGCCAGTAGTGCAGACAGGGCCTATCAGCCCCAGCATTTT. Its translation is CASSADRAYQPQHF.